A single sample gave rise to the 10 T cell receptor beta chains below, sequenced in a study of response to subunit inactivated influenza vaccine. TCRdb re-analysed the RT-PCR reads in MiXCR, keeping a single row per CDR3 protein. This sample has 450,000 to 550,000 distinct CDR3 sequences, with 25% found just once. Specimen: CD4+ T cells sorted from PBMCs, collected approximately 5 days after vaccination. The receptors come from a man in his fifties or sixties who received an inactivated influenza vaccine.

The rearrangement links TRBV7-2 to TRBJ2-5; D gene ambiguous. The CDR3 spans 16 residues. V was pared by 4 bases and J by 4 bases, with 19 bases between. The germline CDR1 and CDR2 sequences are SGHTA and FQGNSA. The CDR3 protein is CASSSVSGPSRETQYF. CDR3 DNA sequence: TGTGCCAGCAGCTCCGTCTCCGGGCCGTCGAGAGAGACCCAGTACTTC.

J is TRBJ1-2 and V is TRBV5-1; D perhaps matches TRBD1 (6 bases). This CDR3 comprises 16 residues. The germline V and J ends were trimmed by 2 bases and 4 bases, with 18 bases remaining between them. Looked up from germline, CDR1 is SGHRS and CDR2 is YFSETQ. Here the CDR3 reads CASSFRGGGDFYGYTF. In DNA, the CDR3 is TGCGCCAGCAGCTTCCGGGGTGGGGGCGACTTCTATGGCTACACCTTC.

This clonotype was seen a handful of times. The chain links TRBV20-1 to TRBJ1-5; no reliable D call. V lost 3 bases, J lost 1 base, and 4 bases lay in between. This CDR3 region has 12 residues. The germline gives CDR1 DFQATT, CDR2 SNEGSKA (reference sequence). The CDR3 region is CSASQSNQPQHF. The CDR3 DNA follows: TGCAGTGCTAGCCAGAGCAATCAGCCCCAGCATTTT.

Comment on this clonotype: A read error may account for a junction end that differs from germline. The chain carries TRBV7-7 and TRBJ1-3; D possibly corresponds to TRBD1 (5 bases). This CDR3 is built from 17 residues. Germline loops: CDR1 SSHAT, CDR2 FNYEAQ (reference sequence). CDR3 bases: TGTGCTAGCAGCTTACGTCGCCGGGGGTTCTCTGGAAACACCATATATTTT. Its protein is CASSLRRRGFSGNTIYF.

The V call is TRBV12-5, the J call TRBJ2-1, with TRBD1 matching over 8 bases. The ends lost 1 base at V and 8 bases at J; junction bases unmatched: 1. Per germline, CDR1 LGHNT and CDR2 FRNRAP. This CDR3 is built from 13 residues. The CDR3 nucleotides read TGTGCTAGTGGTTTGGGGACAGGGTATGAGCAGTTCTTC. Protein: CASGLGTGYEQFF.

The J gene is TRBJ2-2, the V gene TRBV5-1; D may match TRBD1 or TRBD2 (5 bases each). The CDR3 consists of 15 residues. The V end was cut by 6 bases, the J end by 0 bases, with 12 bases between. Per the germline V gene, CDR1 is SGHRS and CDR2 is YFSETQ. Here the CDR3 reads CASTSQGANTGELFF. In DNA form, the CDR3 reads TGCGCCAGCACCTCCCAGGGAGCGAACACCGGGGAGCTGTTTTTT.

In this sample, this clonotype turned up a few times. The chain couples TRBV5-1 to TRBJ1-1, with 7 bases matching TRBD1. Germline trimming cut 2 bases from V and 5 bases from J; bases unmatched to any gene: 6. This CDR3 is 14 amino acids long. CDR1 SGHRS and CDR2 YFSETQ come from the germline V gene. In nucleotides, the CDR3 is TGCGCCAGCAGCTTCGGGACAGTTTATACTGAAGCTTTCTTT. Translated, it gives CASSFGTVYTEAFF.

This clonotype turned up a few times. The chain has TRBV5-1 and TRBJ2-2; D remains ambiguous. Germline V gene lookup returns CDR1 SGHRS and CDR2 YFSETQ. V lost 2 bases, J lost 1 base, and 15 bases lay in between. The length of the CDR3 is 17 residues. The CDR3 here is CASSFSRALLNTGELFF. The CDR3 nucleotides read TGCGCCAGCAGCTTCTCTAGGGCCCTCCTGAACACCGGGGAGCTGTTTTTT.

In this sample, this clonotype turned up a few times. The rearrangement joins TRBV20-1 to TRBJ2-3; 8 nucleotides line up with TRBD2. The V gene's germline CDR1 is DFQATT and CDR2 SNEGSKA (reference sequence). Unmatched junction bases numbered 2, after V lost 0 bases and J lost 0 bases. The CDR3 is 15 amino acids. DNA for the CDR3: TGCAGTGCTAGAGAGCAGCGGGGGAGCACAGATACGCAGTATTTT. As protein: CSAREQRGSTDTQYF.

DNA of the CDR3: TGCAGCGTTGGATCGGACAGGCTATGGGCTTTCTTT. Translating gives CSVGSDRLWAFF. This rearrangement joins TRBV29-1 to TRBJ1-1; the match to TRBD1 covers 7 bases. CDR1 is SQVTM and CDR2 is ANQGSEA in the germline V gene. With V trimmed by 4 bases and J by 11 bases, 10 bases remained unmatched. There are 12 residues in the CDR3.